The entry that follows covers one TCR beta chain sequence. Germline values: CDR1 MGHRA, CDR2 YSYEKL. The CDR3 has 17 residues. Losses at the gene ends were 4 bases for V and 5 bases for J; bases not matched to a gene: 11. The sample belongs to a study of blood T cell repertoires in COVID-19. On the study more broadly: Both acute and convalescent COVID-19 samples were obtained from the United States, Italy and Spain.

Profiling relied on immunoSEQ multiplex PCR, and the TCRdb table lists in-frame clones only, not all of them. The sample carries 250,000 to 300,000 clones, around 81% recorded once. Source material: peripheral blood. The receptor comes from an older woman with active or convalescent COVID-19. V gene TRBV4-1 combines with J gene TRBJ2-5; 12 bases match TRBD2. The CDR3 DNA reads as TGCGCCAGCAGCCGGGGAGCTAGCGGGGGGGCCCGGGAGACCCAGTACTTC. Translated, it gives CASSRGASGGARETQYF.